The text below deals with one T cell receptor (beta chain). CD45RA-negative memory and CD45RA+ naive subsets were split from the CD4+ cells. This record belongs to a study of shared clonotypes between healthy human individuals. The test was conducted at deep level. Libraries were prepared by immunoSEQ multiplex PCR; TCRdb keeps only in-frame clonotypes and omits some of them. This table holds approximately 2,000,000 clones, around 90% found once. J was trimmed by 7 bases and V by 6 bases; bases with no gene match: 8. There are 13 residues in the CDR3. Germline V gene lookup returns CDR1 MNHEY and CDR2 SVGAGI.

The receptor's source is a man aged 18-30 years in good health. Some clones in this sample may be carry-over from other donors' samples. Sequencing was carried out using naive CD4+ T cells from PBMCs. Subset in this sample: CD45RA+ positively selected. The gene calls are TRBV6-5 and TRBJ1-1; 7 bases agree with TRBD1. The CDR3 region has the DNA TGTGCCAGCAGCGACGGGAGGGGGCTTGAAGCTTTCTTT. Translated: CASSDGRGLEAFF.